This T cell receptor (beta chain) was identified during a study of control samples from healthy donors and cancer patients. Only in-frame clones appear in the TCRdb table, and some are missing; sequencing was by immunoSEQ multiplex PCR. Of approximately 150,000 clones in the sample, roughly 92% were seen once. Germline V CDR1 and CDR2: LGHDT, YNNKEL (reference sequence). J lost 2 bases, V lost 2 bases, and 8 bases had no gene match. This CDR3 is 16 amino acids long. The rearrangement links TRBV3-1 (or the pseudogene TRBV3-2) to TRBJ2-5, with 7 bases identical to TRBD1. Source material: blood. The clonotype was recovered from a woman aged 18-35 years in good health. The CDR3 region is CASSQTGANRQETQYF. The DNA of the CDR3 is TGTGCCAGCAGCCAAACAGGGGCGAATAGACAAGAGACCCAGTACTTC.